The T cell receptor (beta chain) under discussion was sequenced for a study of blood T cell repertoires in COVID-19. For the study at large: There were acute and convalescent COVID-19 samples, and they came from the United States, Italy and Spain. Sample material is recorded as cDNA or gDNA derived from T cells, B-cell-depleted T cells, or PBMCs.

How the authors handled the data: How many nucleated cells were present was estimated from reference gene primer amplification. The method was immunoSEQ multiplex PCR; TCRdb's version includes in-frame clones alone and lacks a portion of them. That table is the source of V, J and clone size, and D and trimming were worked out from the DNA. In the table there are some 220,000 clones, roughly 80% of which are singletons. The CDR3 extends over 17 amino acids. J gave up 6 bases and V 0 bases, and 9 bases lay outside the gene matches. CDR1 and CDR2 from the germline V gene are LNHNV and YYDKDF (reference sequence).

The rearrangement uses TRBV15 and TRBJ2-1; 9 bases match TRBD2. The TCR was taken from a woman in her twenties or thirties who had recovered from COVID-19. The sequencing input was peripheral blood. The CDR3 sequence is CATSREIPAGGTNEQFF. The DNA for the CDR3 is TGTGCCACCAGCAGAGAAATACCGGCGGGAGGGACCAATGAGCAGTTCTTC.